This is a list of T cell receptor beta chains from one sample in a study of blood T cell repertoires in COVID-19. Repertoires were generated with immunoSEQ multiplex PCR, while TCRdb's copy carries only in-frame clones and drops some. This sample has approximately 120,000 clones, with roughly 88% found just once. The source material was peripheral blood. These receptors all come from a woman older than 75 with active or convalescent COVID-19. Both conserved end residues are part of each CDR3. D genes are given only for firm matches. Size values are once, few and many counts, or a class for expanded clones, and some rows have none.

v_gene: TRBV28
abundance: few
d_gene: TRBD2
j_gene: TRBJ2-1
CDR3aa: CASSSLWEGRDNEQFF
CDR3nt: TGTGCCAGCAGTTCTTTATGGGAGGGCCGCGACAATGAGCAGTTCTTC

v_gene: TRBV7-9
abundance: -
d_gene: -
j_gene: TRBJ1-1
CDR3aa: CASSFRLNTEAFF
CDR3nt: TGTGCCAGCAGCTTCCGGTTGAACACTGAAGCTTTCTTT

v_gene: TRBV19
abundance: -
d_gene: -
j_gene: TRBJ2-7
CDR3aa: CASSIGPGTGYYEQYF
CDR3nt: TGTGCCAGTAGTATAGGACCCGGGACTGGATACTACGAGCAGTACTTC

v_gene: TRBV12-5
abundance: -
d_gene: -
j_gene: TRBJ2-3
CDR3aa: CASGLVLRGSCTDTQYF
CDR3nt: TGTGCTAGTGGTTTGGTACTTAGAGGGAGTTGCACAGATACGCAGTATTTT

v_gene: TRBV6-6
abundance: -
d_gene: -
j_gene: TRBJ2-7
CDR3aa: CASVSGPLSLAYEQYF
CDR3nt: TGTGCCAGCGTCTCAGGGCCCCTAAGTCTGGCCTACGAGCAGTACTTC

v_gene: TRBV3-1/TRBV3-2
abundance: many
d_gene: TRBD2
j_gene: TRBJ2-2
CDR3aa: CASSRGTSGRAGELFF
CDR3nt: TGTGCCAGCAGCCGAGGGACTAGCGGGAGAGCCGGGGAGCTGTTTTTT

v_gene: TRBV9
abundance: -
d_gene: -
j_gene: TRBJ2-1
CDR3aa: CASSVATGRNEQFF
CDR3nt: TGTGCCAGCAGCGTAGCTACAGGGCGGAATGAGCAGTTCTTC

v_gene: TRBV7-2
abundance: -
d_gene: TRBD1
j_gene: TRBJ2-7
CDR3aa: CASSGSGTEAYEQYF
CDR3nt: TGTGCCAGCAGCGGCTCCGGGACAGAGGCCTACGAGCAGTACTTC

v_gene: TRBV5-1
abundance: -
d_gene: TRBD2
j_gene: TRBJ2-2
CDR3aa: CASSRGLAGAPGELFF
CDR3nt: TGCGCCAGCAGCCGGGGACTAGCGGGAGCCCCCGGGGAGCTGTTTTTT

v_gene: TRBV4-2
abundance: -
d_gene: -
j_gene: TRBJ1-5
CDR3aa: CASSPGIGNQPQHF
CDR3nt: TGTGCCAGCAGCCCGGGTATTGGCAATCAGCCCCAGCATTTT

v_gene: TRBV6-5
abundance: few
d_gene: TRBD1
j_gene: TRBJ2-7
CDR3aa: CASSYRGRYEQYF
CDR3nt: TGTGCCAGCAGTTACAGGGGGCGGTACGAGCAGTACTTC

v_gene: TRBV5-1
abundance: once
d_gene: -
j_gene: TRBJ2-1
CDR3aa: CASSLGGGVEQFF
CDR3nt: TGCGCCAGCAGCTTAGGTGGCGGTGTTGAGCAGTTCTTC

v_gene: TRBV5-4
abundance: -
d_gene: TRBD2
j_gene: TRBJ2-5
CDR3aa: CASSLGGRATETQYF
CDR3nt: TGTGCCAGCAGCTTAGGAGGGAGGGCCACGGAGACCCAGTACTTC

v_gene: TRBV7-9
abundance: -
d_gene: -
j_gene: TRBJ1-5
CDR3aa: CASSPGDSNQPQHF
CDR3nt: TGTGCCAGCAGCCCGGGGGATAGCAATCAGCCCCAGCATTTT

v_gene: TRBV30
abundance: -
d_gene: -
j_gene: TRBJ1-6
CDR3aa: CAAHPILYNSPLHF
CDR3nt: TGTGCCGCCCACCCTATCCTCTATAATTCACCCCTCCACTTT

v_gene: TRBV2
abundance: -
d_gene: TRBD1
j_gene: TRBJ1-6
CDR3aa: CASSEDTGGGSPLHF
CDR3nt: TGTGCCAGCAGTGAGGATACAGGGGGCGGATCACCCCTCCACTTT

v_gene: TRBV5-1
abundance: -
d_gene: -
j_gene: TRBJ1-5
CDR3aa: CASSPSGLYGNQPQHF
CDR3nt: TGCGCCAGCAGCCCATCCGGACTTTATGGCAATCAGCCCCAGCATTTT

v_gene: TRBV4-1
abundance: -
d_gene: -
j_gene: TRBJ1-2
CDR3aa: CASSQDRQVNGYTF
CDR3nt: TGCGCCAGCAGCCAAGATCGGCAGGTAAATGGCTACACCTTC

v_gene: TRBV10-3
abundance: -
d_gene: TRBD2
j_gene: TRBJ2-2
CDR3aa: CANSVAGVTGELFF
CDR3nt: TGTGCCAACAGTGTGGCGGGAGTCACCGGGGAGCTGTTTTTT

v_gene: TRBV28
abundance: -
d_gene: TRBD1
j_gene: TRBJ1-6
CDR3aa: CASSPPRAGGSSPLHF
CDR3nt: TGTGCCAGCAGTCCCCCTAGGGCAGGGGGTTCTTCACCCCTCCACTTT

v_gene: TRBV9
abundance: -
d_gene: TRBD1
j_gene: TRBJ2-3
CDR3aa: CASSTRQGAGSDTQYF
CDR3nt: TGTGCCAGCAGCACCCGACAGGGGGCAGGGTCAGATACGCAGTATTTT

v_gene: TRBV9
abundance: -
d_gene: TRBD2
j_gene: TRBJ2-3
CDR3aa: CASSGTSGSPTDTQYF
CDR3nt: TGTGCCAGCAGCGGTACTAGCGGGAGTCCGACAGATACGCAGTATTTT

v_gene: TRBV5-1
abundance: -
d_gene: -
j_gene: TRBJ2-2
CDR3aa: CASSLTATTTGELFF
CDR3nt: TGCGCCAGCAGCTTAACAGCTACCACCACCGGGGAGCTGTTTTTT

v_gene: TRBV21-1
abundance: -
d_gene: -
j_gene: TRBJ2-7
CDR3aa: CASSKAPGLADNIYEQYF
CDR3nt: TGTGCCAGCAGCAAAGCGCCGGGACTAGCGGACAATATCTACGAGCAGTACTTC

v_gene: TRBV10-1
abundance: -
d_gene: -
j_gene: TRBJ2-2
CDR3aa: CASRTGELFF
CDR3nt: TGCGCCAGTCGCACCGGGGAGCTGTTTTTT

v_gene: TRBV27
abundance: -
d_gene: -
j_gene: TRBJ1-6
CDR3aa: CASTRGFSPLHF
CDR3nt: TGTGCCAGCACCAGGGGATTCTCACCCCTCCACTTT

v_gene: TRBV5-4
abundance: -
d_gene: -
j_gene: TRBJ2-3
CDR3aa: CASGPDTDTQYF
CDR3nt: TGTGCCAGCGGGCCGGACACAGATACGCAGTATTTT

v_gene: TRBV6-1
abundance: -
d_gene: -
j_gene: TRBJ2-1
CDR3aa: CASSEGPQGASKQFF
CDR3nt: TGTGCCAGCAGTGAAGGGCCACAGGGAGCTTCGAAGCAGTTCTTC

v_gene: TRBV5-1
abundance: -
d_gene: TRBD2
j_gene: TRBJ2-5
CDR3aa: CASSSGTSGRLLETQYF
CDR3nt: TGCGCCAGCAGCTCTGGGACTAGCGGGAGATTGTTAGAGACCCAGTACTTC

v_gene: TRBV5-4
abundance: -
d_gene: TRBD1
j_gene: TRBJ2-2
CDR3aa: CASSRGQGNTGELFF
CDR3nt: TGTGCCAGCAGTCGAGGACAGGGTAACACCGGGGAGCTGTTTTTT

v_gene: TRBV20-1
abundance: -
d_gene: -
j_gene: TRBJ1-2
CDR3aa: CSAKDSYGYTF
CDR3nt: TGCAGTGCTAAAGACAGCTATGGCTACACCTTC

v_gene: TRBV28
abundance: -
d_gene: -
j_gene: TRBJ2-3
CDR3aa: CATGGYTDTQYF
CDR3nt: TGTGCCACCGGGGGTTACACAGATACGCAGTATTTT

v_gene: TRBV6-1
abundance: -
d_gene: TRBD2
j_gene: TRBJ2-3
CDR3aa: CASSETSGGATDTQYF
CDR3nt: TGTGCCAGCAGTGAGACTAGCGGGGGGGCCACAGATACGCAGTATTTT

v_gene: TRBV19
abundance: -
d_gene: TRBD1
j_gene: TRBJ1-2
CDR3aa: CASRGQHYGYTF
CDR3nt: TGTGCCAGTAGGGGACAGCACTATGGCTACACCTTC

v_gene: TRBV11-3
abundance: -
d_gene: -
j_gene: TRBJ2-2
CDR3aa: CASSDPGDRNTGELFF
CDR3nt: TGTGCCAGCAGCGACCCGGGGGACAGGAACACCGGGGAGCTGTTTTTT

v_gene: TRBV6-4
abundance: -
d_gene: TRBD1
j_gene: TRBJ2-3
CDR3aa: CASQRTGGITDTQYF
CDR3nt: TGTGCCAGCCAACGGACAGGGGGAATCACAGATACGCAGTATTTT

v_gene: TRBV6-2/TRBV6-3
abundance: -
d_gene: -
j_gene: TRBJ2-4
CDR3aa: CASSYSLQGAKNIQYF
CDR3nt: TGTGCCAGCAGTTACTCTTTGCAGGGCGCCAAAAACATTCAGTACTTC

v_gene: TRBV14
abundance: -
d_gene: -
j_gene: TRBJ2-5
CDR3aa: CASSLWTRETQYF
CDR3nt: TGTGCCAGCAGCCTCTGGACACGTGAGACCCAGTACTTC

v_gene: TRBV19
abundance: -
d_gene: -
j_gene: TRBJ2-5
CDR3aa: CASSIRTRETQYF
CDR3nt: TGTGCCAGTAGTATAAGAACTCGGGAGACCCAGTACTTC

v_gene: TRBV5-1
abundance: -
d_gene: TRBD2
j_gene: TRBJ2-7
CDR3aa: CASSLVAGGPGYEQYF
CDR3nt: TGCGCCAGCAGCTTGGTAGCGGGAGGGCCCGGTTACGAGCAGTACTTC

v_gene: TRBV18
abundance: -
d_gene: -
j_gene: TRBJ1-3
CDR3aa: CASSPGEAGGNTIYF
CDR3nt: TGTGCCAGCTCACCCGGGGAGGCCGGTGGGAACACCATATATTTT

v_gene: TRBV3-1/TRBV3-2
abundance: -
d_gene: TRBD2
j_gene: TRBJ2-7
CDR3aa: CASSQGLAGAYEQYF
CDR3nt: TGTGCCAGCAGCCAAGGGCTAGCGGGAGCCTACGAGCAGTACTTC

v_gene: TRBV7-9
abundance: -
d_gene: TRBD2
j_gene: TRBJ2-5
CDR3aa: CASSLTLAGAETQYF
CDR3nt: TGTGCCAGCAGCTTAACACTAGCGGGAGCAGAGACCCAGTACTTC

v_gene: TRBV6-6
abundance: -
d_gene: -
j_gene: TRBJ2-7
CDR3aa: CASRGSRVGDSYEQYF
CDR3nt: TGTGCCAGCAGAGGATCCCGTGTGGGAGACTCCTACGAGCAGTACTTC

v_gene: TRBV5-3
abundance: -
d_gene: -
j_gene: TRBJ1-1
CDR3aa: CARRLPGGVMNTEAFF
CDR3nt: TGTGCCAGAAGGCTACCGGGGGGCGTTATGAACACTGAAGCTTTCTTT

v_gene: TRBV4-2
abundance: -
d_gene: TRBD1
j_gene: TRBJ1-3
CDR3aa: CASSQGDRAGNTIYF
CDR3nt: TGTGCCAGCAGCCAAGGGGACAGGGCTGGAAACACCATATATTTT

v_gene: TRBV19
abundance: -
d_gene: -
j_gene: TRBJ2-3
CDR3aa: CASSDRASADTQYF
CDR3nt: TGTGCCAGTAGTGATCGGGCTAGCGCCGATACGCAGTATTTT

v_gene: TRBV21-1
abundance: -
d_gene: -
j_gene: TRBJ2-1
CDR3aa: CASSPDFYNEQFF
CDR3nt: TGTGCCAGCAGCCCCGACTTTTACAATGAGCAGTTCTTC

v_gene: TRBV28
abundance: once
d_gene: TRBD1
j_gene: TRBJ1-5
CDR3aa: CASSPTGQRNQPQHF
CDR3nt: TGTGCCAGCAGTCCTACGGGACAGCGCAATCAGCCCCAGCATTTT

v_gene: TRBV7-9
abundance: -
d_gene: TRBD1
j_gene: TRBJ2-3
CDR3aa: CASSPTGTGTDTQYF
CDR3nt: TGTGCCAGCAGCCCGACAGGGACGGGCACAGATACGCAGTATTTT

v_gene: TRBV28
abundance: -
d_gene: -
j_gene: TRBJ2-7
CDR3aa: CASSTPYEQYF
CDR3nt: TGTGCCAGCAGTACTCCCTACGAGCAGTACTTC

v_gene: TRBV5-1
abundance: few
d_gene: TRBD2
j_gene: TRBJ2-2
CDR3aa: CASGREYTGELFF
CDR3nt: TGCGCCAGCGGGCGGGAGTATACCGGGGAGCTGTTTTTT

v_gene: TRBV2
abundance: -
d_gene: -
j_gene: TRBJ1-1
CDR3aa: CASSVIQGITEAFF
CDR3nt: TGTGCCAGCAGTGTTATCCAGGGGATCACTGAAGCTTTCTTT

v_gene: TRBV5-1
abundance: -
d_gene: -
j_gene: TRBJ2-3
CDR3aa: CASSPLSAASTDTQYF
CDR3nt: TGCGCCAGCAGCCCCCTATCGGCGGCTAGCACAGATACGCAGTATTTT

v_gene: TRBV7-9
abundance: -
d_gene: TRBD1
j_gene: TRBJ2-5
CDR3aa: CASSRDRVVETQYF
CDR3nt: TGTGCCAGCAGTCGTGACAGGGTTGTAGAGACCCAGTACTTC

v_gene: TRBV30
abundance: -
d_gene: TRBD1
j_gene: TRBJ1-1
CDR3aa: CAGDRESNTEAFF
CDR3nt: TGTGCCGGAGACAGGGAATCGAACACTGAAGCTTTCTTT

v_gene: TRBV4-2
abundance: few
d_gene: TRBD1
j_gene: TRBJ2-1
CDR3aa: CATQDRGRDNEQFF
CDR3nt: TGTGCCACCCAAGACAGGGGAAGGGACAATGAGCAGTTCTTC

v_gene: TRBV28
abundance: -
d_gene: -
j_gene: TRBJ2-7
CDR3aa: CASSIDGPLRGRGTYEQYF
CDR3nt: TGTGCCAGCAGTATCGACGGTCCTCTCAGGGGCCGGGGCACCTACGAGCAGTACTTC

v_gene: TRBV24-1
abundance: -
d_gene: -
j_gene: TRBJ1-5
CDR3aa: CATSEHRGGSNQPQHF
CDR3nt: TGTGCCACCAGTGAACACCGGGGGGGGAGCAATCAGCCCCAGCATTTT

v_gene: TRBV19
abundance: -
d_gene: -
j_gene: TRBJ2-2
CDR3aa: CASMKQGGTGELFF
CDR3nt: TGTGCCAGTATGAAACAGGGCGGCACCGGGGAGCTGTTTTTT